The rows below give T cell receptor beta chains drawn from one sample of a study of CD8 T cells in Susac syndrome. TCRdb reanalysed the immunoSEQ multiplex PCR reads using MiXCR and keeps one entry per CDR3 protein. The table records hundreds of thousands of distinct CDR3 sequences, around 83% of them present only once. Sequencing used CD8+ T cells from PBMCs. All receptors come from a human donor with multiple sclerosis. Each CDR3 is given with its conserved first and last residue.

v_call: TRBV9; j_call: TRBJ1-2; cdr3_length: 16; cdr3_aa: CASSLSRDRGNYGYTF
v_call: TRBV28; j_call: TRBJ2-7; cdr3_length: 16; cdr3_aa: CASSTLGEQLPYEQYF
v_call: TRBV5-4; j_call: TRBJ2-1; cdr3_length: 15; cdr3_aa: CASSARESLYNEQFF
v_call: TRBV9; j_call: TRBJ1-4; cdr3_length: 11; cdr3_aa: CASGGPGMLFF
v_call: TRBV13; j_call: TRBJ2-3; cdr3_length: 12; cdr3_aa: CASTVTGDTQYF
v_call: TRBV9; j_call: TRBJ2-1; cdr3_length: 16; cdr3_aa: CASSVGGRSSYNEQFF
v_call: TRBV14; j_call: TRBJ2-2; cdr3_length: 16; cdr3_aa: CASSQVQGWRTGELFF
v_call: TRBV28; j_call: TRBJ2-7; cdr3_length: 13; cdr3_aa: CASSLGATYEQYF
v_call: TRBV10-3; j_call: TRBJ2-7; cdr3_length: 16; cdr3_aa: CAISDRQGLIIYEQYF
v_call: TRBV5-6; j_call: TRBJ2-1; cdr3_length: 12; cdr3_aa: CASSFTSPEQFF
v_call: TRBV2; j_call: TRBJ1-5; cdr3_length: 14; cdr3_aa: CASSDDSWNQPQHF
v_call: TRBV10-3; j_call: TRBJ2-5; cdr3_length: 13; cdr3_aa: CAITQPGEETQYF
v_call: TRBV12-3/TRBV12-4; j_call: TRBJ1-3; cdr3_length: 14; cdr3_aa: CASSQQGSGNTIYF
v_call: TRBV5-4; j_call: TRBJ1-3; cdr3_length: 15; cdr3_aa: CASSLFKGAGNTIYF
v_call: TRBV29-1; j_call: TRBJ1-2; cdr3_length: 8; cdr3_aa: CSPNGYTF
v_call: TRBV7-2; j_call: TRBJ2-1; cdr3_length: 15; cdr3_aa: CASSGGLAVYNEQFF
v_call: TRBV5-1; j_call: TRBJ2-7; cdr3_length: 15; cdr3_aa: CASSLAASGWYEQYF
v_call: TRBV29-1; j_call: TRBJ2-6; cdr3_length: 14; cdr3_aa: CSVAGHSGANVLTF
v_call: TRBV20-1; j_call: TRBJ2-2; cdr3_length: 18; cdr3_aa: CSARSLGQGETLTGELFF
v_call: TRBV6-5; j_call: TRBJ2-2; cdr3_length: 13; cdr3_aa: CASSYIGVGELFF
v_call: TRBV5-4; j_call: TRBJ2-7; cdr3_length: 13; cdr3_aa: CASSVSSVYEQYF
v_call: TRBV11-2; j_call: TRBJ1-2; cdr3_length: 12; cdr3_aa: CASSLVLVSYTF
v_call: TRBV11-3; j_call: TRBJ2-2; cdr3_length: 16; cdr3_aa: CASSSKEARPGGELFF
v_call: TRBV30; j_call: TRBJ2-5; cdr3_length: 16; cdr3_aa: CAWRHPGLALKETQYF
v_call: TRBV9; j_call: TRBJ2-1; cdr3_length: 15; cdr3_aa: CASSSRSTGWNEQFF
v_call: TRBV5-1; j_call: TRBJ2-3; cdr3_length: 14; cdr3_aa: CASSLRISTDTQYF
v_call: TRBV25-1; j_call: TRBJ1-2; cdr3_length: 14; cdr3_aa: CASSEYSAEYGYTF
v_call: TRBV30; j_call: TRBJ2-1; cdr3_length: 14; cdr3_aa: CACPRARDYNEQFF
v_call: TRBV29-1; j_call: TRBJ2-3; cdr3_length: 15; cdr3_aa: CSAISAGQTTDTQYF
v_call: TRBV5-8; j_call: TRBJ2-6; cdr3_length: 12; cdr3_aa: CASDSGANVLTF